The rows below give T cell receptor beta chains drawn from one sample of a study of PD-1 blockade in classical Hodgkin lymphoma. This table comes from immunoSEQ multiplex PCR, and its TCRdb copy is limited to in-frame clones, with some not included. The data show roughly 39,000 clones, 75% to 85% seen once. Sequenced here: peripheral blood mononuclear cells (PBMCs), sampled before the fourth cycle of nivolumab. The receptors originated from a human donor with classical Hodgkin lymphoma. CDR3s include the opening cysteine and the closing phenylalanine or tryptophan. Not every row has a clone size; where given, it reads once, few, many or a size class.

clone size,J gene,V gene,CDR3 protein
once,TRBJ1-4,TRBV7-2,CASSNRDREVSEKLFF
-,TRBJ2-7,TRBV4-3,CASSRGQGPYEQYF
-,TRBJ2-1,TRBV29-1,CSVEAGSPNEQFF
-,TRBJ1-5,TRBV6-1,CASAWRNQPQHF
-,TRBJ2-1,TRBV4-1,CASSRVGFYNEQFF
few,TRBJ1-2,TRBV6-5,CASSYSGTEFYGYTF
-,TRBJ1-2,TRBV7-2,CASSFETGPYGYTF
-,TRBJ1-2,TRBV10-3,CAIRSMDRNYGYTF
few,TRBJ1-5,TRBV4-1,CASSQSGGLGNQPQHF
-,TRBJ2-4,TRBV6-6,CASSYAGSMGENIQYF
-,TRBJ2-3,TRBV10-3,CAIKGTGNTDTQYF
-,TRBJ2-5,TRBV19,CASSPHRGARETQYF
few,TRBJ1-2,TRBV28,CASTVFNYGYTF
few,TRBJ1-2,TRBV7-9,CASSRDGSANYGYTF
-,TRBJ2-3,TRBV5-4,CASSLAGTLGDTQYF
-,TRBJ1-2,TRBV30,CAWSHRVSNYGYTF
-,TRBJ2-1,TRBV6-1,CASSEGGSYNEQFF